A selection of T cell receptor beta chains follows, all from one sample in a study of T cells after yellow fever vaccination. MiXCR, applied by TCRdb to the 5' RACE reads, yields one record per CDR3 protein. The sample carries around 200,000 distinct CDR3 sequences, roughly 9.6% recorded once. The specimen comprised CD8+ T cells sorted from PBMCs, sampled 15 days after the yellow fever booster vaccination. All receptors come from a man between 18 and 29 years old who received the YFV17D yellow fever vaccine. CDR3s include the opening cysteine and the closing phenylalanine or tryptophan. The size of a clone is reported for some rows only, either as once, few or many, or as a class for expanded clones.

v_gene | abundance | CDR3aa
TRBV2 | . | CASSEDLSSYNEQFF
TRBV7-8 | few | CASSHYRGLSYNEQFF
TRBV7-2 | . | CASSLVSGTAYNEQFF
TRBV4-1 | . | CASSRSEDAEQFF
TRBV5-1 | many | CASSFETSSYNEQFF
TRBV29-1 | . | CSVDRAESDGYTF
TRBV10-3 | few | CAIMDGGTGELFF
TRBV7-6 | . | CASSPSVGTRYGYTF
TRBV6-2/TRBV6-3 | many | CASSISSYEQYF
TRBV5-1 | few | CASSLEGQGAWETQYF
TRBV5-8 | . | CASSLIGFEILYGYTF
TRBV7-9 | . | CASSDGLAVLDTQYF
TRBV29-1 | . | CSVEPAGPDTQYF
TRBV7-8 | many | CASSAQRAGSNQPQHF
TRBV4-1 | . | CASSHESGTQYF
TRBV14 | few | CASSAWASGAETQYF
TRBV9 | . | CASSVGGLEGSYEQYF
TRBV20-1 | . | CSASKIVSGNTIYF
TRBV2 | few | CASSPQRGARETQYF
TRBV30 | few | CAWSPGLGPMFAGELFF
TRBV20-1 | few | CSASSTGVYEQYF
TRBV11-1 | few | CASSFELAGGHADTQYF
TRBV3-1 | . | CVAGKKETQYF
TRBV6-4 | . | CASSDSHTGELFF
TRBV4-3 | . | CASSQDDDRSGNTIYF
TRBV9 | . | CASSEGQGDYGYTF
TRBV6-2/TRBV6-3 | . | CASSYSSQPQHF
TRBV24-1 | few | CATSDPRRGTHGELFF
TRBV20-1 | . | CSARLRGLAGVANTGELFF
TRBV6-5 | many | CASTDPGKEGYTF
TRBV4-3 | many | CASSLDRADDTGELFF